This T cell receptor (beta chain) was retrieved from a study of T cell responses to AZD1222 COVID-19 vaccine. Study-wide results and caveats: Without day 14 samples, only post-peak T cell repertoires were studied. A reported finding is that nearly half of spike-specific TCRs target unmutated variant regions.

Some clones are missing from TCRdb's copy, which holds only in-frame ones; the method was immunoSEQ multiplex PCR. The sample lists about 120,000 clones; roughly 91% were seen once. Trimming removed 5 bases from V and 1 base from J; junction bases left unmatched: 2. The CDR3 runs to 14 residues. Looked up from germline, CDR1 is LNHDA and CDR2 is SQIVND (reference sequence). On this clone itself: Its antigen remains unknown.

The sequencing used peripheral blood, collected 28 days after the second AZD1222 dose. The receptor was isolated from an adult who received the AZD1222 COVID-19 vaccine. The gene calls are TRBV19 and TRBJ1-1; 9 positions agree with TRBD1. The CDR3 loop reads CASSADRGNTEAFF. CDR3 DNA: TGTGCCAGTAGTGCGGACAGGGGGAACACTGAAGCTTTCTTT.